The sequence of this TCR beta chain was determined in a study of response to subunit inactivated influenza vaccine. TCRdb analysed the RT-PCR reads with MiXCR anew, one entry per CDR3 protein. The sample records about 700,000 distinct CDR3 sequences, roughly 14% being singletons. This CDR3 comprises 13 residues. Germline V gives CDR1 DFQATT, CDR2 SNEGSKA (reference sequence). V lost 3 bases and J lost 3, with 9 bases in between. This clonotype was observed a handful of times. This sequence was found in a man between 45 and 60 years old who received an inactivated influenza vaccine. The sample was PBMCs from blood, taken roughly 2 weeks before vaccination. The chain joins TRBV20-1 to TRBJ2-1; TRBD2 is a possible D gene (5 bases). The CDR3 region has the DNA TGCAGTGCTAGCCACACTAGCTACAATGAGCAGTTCTTC. Encoded protein: CSASHTSYNEQFF.